This T cell receptor beta chain was identified during a study of blood T cell repertoires in COVID-19. Across the study: From the United States, Italy and Spain came samples of acute and convalescent COVID-19. Sources were T cells, B-cell-depleted T cells, or PBMCs; the material itself was cDNA or gDNA.

TCRdb keeps only in-frame clones here, not all; method: immunoSEQ multiplex PCR. Found here are about 130,000 clones, about 85% of them singletons; the top ten hold about 6.2%. This CDR3 has 20 amino acids. J is TRBJ2-1 and V is TRBV21-1; the D call in the table, TRBD2, was not verified against the DNA. TRBV21-1 corresponds to a pseudogene. The sequencing sample was made of peripheral blood. The sequence was obtained from a man older than 75 with active or convalescent COVID-19. CDR3 DNA sequence: TGTGCCAGCAGCAAAGCCTTCCCTAGCGGGACGTTCCACTCCTACAATGAGCAGTTCTTC. Translating gives CASSKAFPSGTFHSYNEQFF.